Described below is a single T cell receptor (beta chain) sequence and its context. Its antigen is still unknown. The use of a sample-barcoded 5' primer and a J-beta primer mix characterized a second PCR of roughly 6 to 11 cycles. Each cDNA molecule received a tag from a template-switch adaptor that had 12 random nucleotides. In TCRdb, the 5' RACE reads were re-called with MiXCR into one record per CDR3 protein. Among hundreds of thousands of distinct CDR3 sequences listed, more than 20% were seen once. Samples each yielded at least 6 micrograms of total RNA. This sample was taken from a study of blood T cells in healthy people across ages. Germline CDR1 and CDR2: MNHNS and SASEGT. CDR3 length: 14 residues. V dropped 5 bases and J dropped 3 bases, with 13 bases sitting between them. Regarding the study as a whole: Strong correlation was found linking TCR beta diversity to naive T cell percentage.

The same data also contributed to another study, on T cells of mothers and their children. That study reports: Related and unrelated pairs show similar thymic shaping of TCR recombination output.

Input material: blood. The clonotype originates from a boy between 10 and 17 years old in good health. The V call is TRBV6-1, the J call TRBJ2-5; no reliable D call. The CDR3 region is CASSQLGPKETQYF. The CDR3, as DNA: TGTGCCAGCAGTCAATTAGGGCCAAAAGAGACCCAGTACTTC.